The clone carrying this T cell receptor beta chain was counted between two and nine times. The target antigen is unknown. Excluded were patients having autoimmune disease history or systemic immunosuppression. Assay used: immunoSEQ multiplex PCR; TCRdb lists only in-frame clones, some missing. This sample yields around 60,000 clones, of which 79% are seen a single time; roughly a tenth belongs to the top ten. The record originates from a study of OX40 agonist ivuxolimab in advanced cancers. On the study more broadly: Patients took ivuxolimab, an agonistic anti-OX40 (CD134) antibody. Cohort: 80% to 85% men, mean age around 55, aged about 20 to 79. Study-level results: Clonal expansion from baseline to week 6 occurred in both CD4+ and CD8+ T cells.

The CDR3 has 13 residues. Trimming took 6 bases from V and 7 from J, leaving 15 bases between them. The V gene's germline CDR1 is LNHDA and CDR2 SQIVND (reference sequence). The receptor's source is an adult with an advanced solid tumor such as melanoma, head and neck, liver or kidney cancer. Specimen: CD4+ or CD8+ T cells sorted from blood, collected in a trial of the OX40 agonist ivuxolimab. The chain employs TRBV19 and TRBJ1-1; D may be TRBD1 (6 bases). The CDR3 DNA follows: TGTGCCAGTAGGTCGGGGGCGGAGAGTGAAGCTTTCTTT. It encodes CASRSGAESEAFF. Filled out from reference TRBV19 and TRBJ1-1, the complete variable domain reads DGGITQSPKYLFRKEGQNVTLSCEQNLNHDAMYWYRQDPGQGLRLIYYSQIVNDFQKGDIAEGYSVSREKKESFPLTVTSAQKNPTAFYLCASRSGAESEAFFGQGTRLTVV.